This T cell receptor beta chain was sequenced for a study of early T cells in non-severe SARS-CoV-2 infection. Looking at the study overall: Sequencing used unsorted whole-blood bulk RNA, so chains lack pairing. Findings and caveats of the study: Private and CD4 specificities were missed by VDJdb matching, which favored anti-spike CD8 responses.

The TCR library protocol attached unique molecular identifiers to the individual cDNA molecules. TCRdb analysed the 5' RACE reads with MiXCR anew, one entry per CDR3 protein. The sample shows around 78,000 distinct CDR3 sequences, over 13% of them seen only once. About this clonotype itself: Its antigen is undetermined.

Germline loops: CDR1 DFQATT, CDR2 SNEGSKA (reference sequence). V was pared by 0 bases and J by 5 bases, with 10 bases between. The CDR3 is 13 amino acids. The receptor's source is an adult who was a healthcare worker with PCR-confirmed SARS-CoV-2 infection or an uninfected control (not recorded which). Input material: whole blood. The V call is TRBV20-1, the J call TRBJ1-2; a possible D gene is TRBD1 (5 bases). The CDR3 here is CSARDLTVYGYTF. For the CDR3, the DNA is TGCAGTGCTAGAGACTTGACAGTATATGGCTACACCTTC.